This TCR beta chain was observed in a study of T cells after yellow fever vaccination (dated by TCRdb to between 2017 and 2020). Regarding the complete study: The SMART-Seq v4 Ultra Low Input RNA kit was used to prepare libraries from fractions with low cell numbers. Blood samples were taken at several timepoints before and after primary and secondary immunization, and bulk PBMC replicates and cell subsets were isolated. Two healthy male donors, one aged 18 to 30 and one aged 30 to 40 years, were included in the cohort. To track T-cell clones before and after primary and booster YFV17D yellow fever vaccination, bulk TCR alpha and beta repertoires were sequenced longitudinally. Results the study describes overall, beyond this receptor: Computational filtering was required because FACS-sorted repertoires could contain abundant contaminating clonotypes from the bulk population. A small share of clonotypes was detected in both CD4 and CD8 compartments, with the overlap likely arising from convergent recombination. The study included only a couple of donors, which limits how far the findings can be generalized. After the booster, most clones that had expanded after primary vaccination were detected again (approximately 95% of CD4 and about 88% of CD8), suggesting broad maintenance of memory. Compared with the primary T-cell response, the secondary T-cell response was weaker but faster, peaking on day 5 rather than day 15.

The treatment or condition label corresponds to: live attenuated yellow fever vaccine strain. At every blood-draw timepoint, two biological replicates of bulk PBMCs were collected. A standard Ficoll-Paque protocol was used to isolate PBMCs from peripheral blood. RNA was extracted with TriZol from bulk PBMCs, CD4 and CD8 fractions, and dextramer-positive and dextramer-negative fractions. In regard to this clonotype: No antigen is known for it. No quality values exist for individual bases; no much larger clone is one base distant.

Synthesis of TCR cDNA relied on 5'RACE template switching, a step that introduced a universal primer site along with unique molecular identifiers. cDNA synthesis was primed from both the TCR alpha and TCR beta constant segments. Library amplification used two PCR steps, and the second PCR step added sample barcodes and sequencing adapters. Sequencing of libraries was done on Illumina HiSeq 2500 (2x100 bp) or NovaSeq (2x150 bp). Under the source paper's analysis protocol: Reads were demultiplexed and collapsed into UMI consensus sequences with MIGEC, and V(D)J alignment was performed with MiXCR. Vaccine-responding clonotypes were identified with edgeR using replicate PBMC samples, with FDR below 0.01 and a log2 fold change above 5 up to day 15 being required. CD4 or CD8 identity was assigned to each bulk clonotype according to whether the clonotype was present at higher abundance in the sequenced CD4 repertoire or the sequenced CD8 repertoire. TCRdb reanalyzed the raw reads on its own, using fastp at Q25 for trimming and MiXCR for clone calling, and kept in-frame beta chains. For every CDR3 protein sequence, its rows merge into one entry that carries the most common genes and DNA. TCRdb's processing, not the study's, gives the V and J calls here. Here the sample has fewer than 650,000 distinct CDR3 sequences; 20% to 25% occur a single time. Clones ranked in the top ten supply approximately 16% of the sample.

Source: PBMCs, taken less than 25 days after the first yellow fever vaccination. This receptor was obtained from a man between 18 and 35 years old who received the YFV17D yellow fever vaccine.

This receptor has the CDR3 CASLTRGVEQFF. The nucleotide sequence reads as follows: TGTGCCAGCCTTACCCGGGGGGTTGAGCAGTTCTTC. The rearranged segments are TRBV19 and TRBJ2-1, and TRBD2 aligns with 7 junction nucleotides. The CDR3 covers 12 residues, taking in both the cysteine and the phenylalanine. Only CDR3 DNA remains: 36 bases, in frame from the first base. V has 9 bases trimmed and J has 9 bases trimmed; junction bases matching no gene number 8. CDR1 and CDR2 were assigned from the germline V gene (reference sequence) as LNHDA and SQIVND.